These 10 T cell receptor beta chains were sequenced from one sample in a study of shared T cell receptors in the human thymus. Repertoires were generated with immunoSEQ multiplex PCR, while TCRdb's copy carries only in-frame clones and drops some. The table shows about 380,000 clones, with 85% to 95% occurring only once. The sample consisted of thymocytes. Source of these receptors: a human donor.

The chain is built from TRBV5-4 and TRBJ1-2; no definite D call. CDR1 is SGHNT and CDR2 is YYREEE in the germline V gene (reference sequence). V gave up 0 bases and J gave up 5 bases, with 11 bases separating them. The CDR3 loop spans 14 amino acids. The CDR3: CASSLETDLYGYTF. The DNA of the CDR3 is TGTGCCAGCAGCTTGGAGACTGACCTATATGGCTACACCTTC.

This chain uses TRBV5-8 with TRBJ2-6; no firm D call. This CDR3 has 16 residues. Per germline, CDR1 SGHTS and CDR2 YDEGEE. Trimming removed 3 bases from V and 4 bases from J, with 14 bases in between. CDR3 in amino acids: CASSCSTSTGANVLTF. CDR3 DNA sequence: TGTGCCAGCAGCTGTTCGACCTCCACAGGGGCCAACGTCCTGACTTTC.

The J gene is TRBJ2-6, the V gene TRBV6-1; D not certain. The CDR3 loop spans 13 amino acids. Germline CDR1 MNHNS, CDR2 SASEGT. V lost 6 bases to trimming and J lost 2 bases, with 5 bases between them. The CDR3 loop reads CASRDPGANVLTF. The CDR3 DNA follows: TGTGCCAGCAGGGACCCTGGGGCCAACGTCCTGACTTTC.

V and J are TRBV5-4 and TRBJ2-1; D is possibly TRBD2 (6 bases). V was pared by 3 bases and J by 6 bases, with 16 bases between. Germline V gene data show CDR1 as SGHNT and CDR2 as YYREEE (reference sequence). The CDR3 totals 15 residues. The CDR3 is CASSSPTTSANEQFF. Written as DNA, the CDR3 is TGTGCCAGCAGCTCCCCCACGACTAGTGCCAATGAGCAGTTCTTC.

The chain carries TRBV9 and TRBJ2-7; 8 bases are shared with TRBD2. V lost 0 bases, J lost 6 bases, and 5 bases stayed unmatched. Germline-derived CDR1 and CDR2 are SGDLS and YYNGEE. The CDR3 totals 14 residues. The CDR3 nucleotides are TGTGCCAGCAGCGTAGGAGGTAGCGGGACCGAGCAGTACTTC. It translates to CASSVGGSGTEQYF.

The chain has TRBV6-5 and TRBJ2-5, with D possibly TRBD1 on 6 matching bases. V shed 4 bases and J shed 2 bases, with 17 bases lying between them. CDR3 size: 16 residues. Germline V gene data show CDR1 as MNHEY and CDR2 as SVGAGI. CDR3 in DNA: TGTGCCAGCAGTTCGCCGCCGGGACACTCACAAGAGACCCAGTACTTC. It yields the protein CASSSPPGHSQETQYF.

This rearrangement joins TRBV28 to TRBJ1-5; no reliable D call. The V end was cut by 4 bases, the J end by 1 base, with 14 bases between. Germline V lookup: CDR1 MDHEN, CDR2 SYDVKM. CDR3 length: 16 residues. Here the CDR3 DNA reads TGTGCCAGCAGTTCCTTATTACGGGAGAGCAATCAGCCCCAGCATTTT. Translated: CASSSLLRESNQPQHF. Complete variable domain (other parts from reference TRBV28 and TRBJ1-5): DVKVTQSSRYLVKRTGEKVFLECVQDMDHENMFWYRQDPGLGLRLIYFSYDVKMKEKGDIPEGYSVSREKKERFSLILESASTNQTSMYLCASSSLLRESNQPQHFGDGTRLSIL.

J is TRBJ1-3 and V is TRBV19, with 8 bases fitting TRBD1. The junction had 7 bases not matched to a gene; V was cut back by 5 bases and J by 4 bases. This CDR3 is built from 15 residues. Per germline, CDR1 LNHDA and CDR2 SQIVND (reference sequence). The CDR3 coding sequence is TGTGCCAGTAGTGTGGCCAGGGGGCCCGGAAACACCATATATTTT. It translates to CASSVARGPGNTIYF.

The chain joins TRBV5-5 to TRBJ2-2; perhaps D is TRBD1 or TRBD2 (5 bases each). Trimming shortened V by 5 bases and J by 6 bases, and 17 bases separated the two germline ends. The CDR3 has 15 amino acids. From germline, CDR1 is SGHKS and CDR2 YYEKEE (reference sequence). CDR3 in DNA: TGTGCCAGCAGAACCGGGACCGGGATGTCCGGGGAGCTGTTTTTT. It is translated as CASRTGTGMSGELFF. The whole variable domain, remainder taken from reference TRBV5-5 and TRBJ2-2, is DAGVTQSPTHLIKTRGQQVTLRCSPISGHKSVSWYQQVLGQGPQFIFQYYEKEERGRGNFPDRFSARQFPNYSSELNVNALLLGDSALYLCASRTGTGMSGELFFGEGSRLTVL.

CDR3 amino acids: CASSYLPGSGNTIYF. As DNA, the CDR3 is TGTGCCAGCAGTTACCTGCCAGGGAGTGGAAACACCATATATTTT. The rearrangement links TRBV6-5 to TRBJ1-3; D is perhaps TRBD1 (5 bases). CDR1 and CDR2 (germline): MNHEY, SVGAGI. Trimming removed 2 bases at V and 3 bases at J, with 11 bases between. This CDR3 has 15 amino acids.